This entry describes one TCR beta chain. Germline lookup yields CDR1 WNHNN and CDR2 SYGVQD (reference sequence). The CDR3 loop spans 16 amino acids. V lost 4 bases to trimming and J lost 2 bases; unmatched junction nucleotides: 6. This sample is part of a study of blood T cell repertoires in COVID-19. Study-level background: T cells, B-cell-depleted T cells, or PBMCs provided the cDNA or gDNA that served as material.

Clones were read by immunoSEQ multiplex PCR, and TCRdb kept only the in-frame ones, dropping some. Of 120,000 or so clones in the sample, roughly 88% were seen once. The material sequenced was peripheral blood. The sequence came from a woman in her 50s with active or convalescent COVID-19. The rearrangement uses TRBV10-1 and TRBJ2-2; TRBD2 matches 8 bases. The CDR3 bases are TGCGCCAGCAGTGCTTTACTAGCGGTCAACACCGGGGAGCTGTTTTTT. Its protein product is CASSALLAVNTGELFF.